The T cell receptor (beta chain) described here comes from a study of response to subunit inactivated influenza vaccine. Whole-study results and caveats: Authors suggested seasonal influenza vaccinations each recruit few new T cells.

The germline gives CDR1 SGHTA, CDR2 FQGTGA. V dropped 5 bases and J dropped 4; count of bases not matched to a gene: 7. The CDR3 runs to 15 residues. TCRdb independently ran MiXCR on the RT-PCR reads; one entry per CDR3 protein. The sample has hundreds of thousands of distinct CDR3 sequences; around a sixth are singletons. This clonotype was detected ten times or more. The antigen remains undetermined. The clonotype originates from a man aged 50-59 years who received an inactivated influenza vaccine. The chain uses TRBV7-3 and TRBJ2-3; TRBD2 matches 9 bases. Sequencing used PBMCs from blood, obtained around 5 days after vaccination. The chain's CDR3 is CASSRYGGRADTQYF. The CDR3 DNA sequence: TGTGCCAGCAGCCGATACGGCGGGAGGGCAGATACGCAGTATTTT.